This TCR beta chain was sequenced during a study of STAT5B mutations in CD4+ large granular lymphocyte leukemia. V lost 4 bases, J lost 6 bases, and 14 bases stayed unmatched. Germline V gene sequence: CDR1 SGHRS, CDR2 YFSETQ. CDR3 length equals 16 residues. Controls came from buffy coats of healthy blood donors. Study observations and caveats: Top patient clones used TRBV06 genes more often: 8/27 versus 2/35 in controls.

Data came from immunoSEQ multiplex PCR; TCRdb stores just in-frame clones and leaves some out. The sample includes roughly 34,000 clones, 76% seen only once; the top ten take less than 9%. Points on this clone: The antigen remains undetermined.

Sequenced input: CD4+ T cells from blood buffy coats. This receptor was obtained from a human donor in good health. The chain uses TRBV5-1 and TRBJ2-7; 9 bases match TRBD1. CDR3 nucleotides: TGCGCCAGCAGCCCCTCATCCGGGACAGGGTTTAGCGAGCAGTACTTC. As protein: CASSPSSGTGFSEQYF.